This TCR beta chain was sequenced during a study of T cell repertoires in cytomegalovirus infection. Study details: As its CMV epitopes, the study selected recently identified HLA-C-restricted and well-studied HLA-B-restricted targets. Indications came from public TCR beta signatures; they pointed to CMV infection and to a matching HLA type. Study-wide results and caveats: It was HLA-C-restricted CMV-specific TCR beta clonotypes that dominated the response ex vivo.

V was cut by 4 bases and J by 5 bases, with 17 bases left in between. Germline V gene sequence: CDR1 SGHTA, CDR2 FQGNSA. The CDR3 runs 15 residues. TCRdb used MiXCR to reprocess the reads, holding one entry per CDR3 protein. Among roughly 340,000 distinct CDR3 sequences listed, just under 30% were seen once. Concerning this clonotype itself: The antigen is undetermined.

This receptor was identified in a human donor in good health (CMV status not recorded). Some clones in this sample may be carry-over from other donors' samples. The sequencing used cultured PBMCs, collected from culture after CMV antigen stimulation. The chain is built from TRBV7-2 and TRBJ2-5, with TRBD2 as a possible D gene (6 bases). The CDR3 loop reads CASSSTRGTGETQYF. The CDR3 nucleotides are TGTGCCAGCAGCTCCACTCGGGGGACTGGGGAGACCCAGTACTTC.